What follows are 14 T cell receptor beta chains derived from one specimen sequenced in a study of T cell responses to AZD1222 COVID-19 vaccine. Sequencing used immunoSEQ multiplex PCR; TCRdb keeps in-frame clones, though not all of them. The table shows under 200,000 clones, with about 90% occurring only once. The source was peripheral blood, collected 28 days after the second AZD1222 dose. Every receptor here comes from an adult who received the AZD1222 COVID-19 vaccine.

J is TRBJ1-6 and V is TRBV5-6, with 9 bases identical to TRBD1. Germline V gene data show CDR1 as SGHDT and CDR2 as YYEEEE. V lost 3 bases to trimming and J lost 7 bases; unmatched junction nucleotides: 8. This CDR3 contains 16 residues. CDR3 protein: CASSSGTGLRNSPLHF. The CDR3 DNA reads as TGTGCCAGCAGCTCCGGGACAGGGTTGAGAAATTCACCCCTCCACTTT.

V usage is TRBV27 and J usage is TRBJ2-3; D is undetermined. The CDR3 runs to 14 residues. CDR1 and CDR2 from the germline V gene are MNHEY and SMNVEV (reference sequence). Trimming stripped 2 bases from V and 4 bases from J, with 10 bases between. The CDR3 sequence is CASSLLPAADTQYF. The DNA of the CDR3 is TGTGCCAGCAGTTTACTCCCAGCCGCAGATACGCAGTATTTT.

The rearrangement uses TRBV9 and TRBJ2-1; D uncertain. Germline V gene lookup returns CDR1 SGDLS and CDR2 YYNGEE. The CDR3 is made up of 13 amino acids. Trimming left V 2 bases short and J 8 bases short, with 11 bases between. As DNA, the CDR3 is TGTGCCAGCAGCGTCCTAGTGTTGGATGAGCAGTTCTTC. Translated: CASSVLVLDEQFF.

The V gene is TRBV10-3, the J gene TRBJ2-3; 12 nucleotides align to TRBD2. The CDR3 is 15 amino acids. With 2 bases clipped from V and 7 bases from J, the junction kept 4 bases outside the gene matches. Germline CDR1 reads ENHRY; CDR2 reads SYGVKD. In nucleotides, the CDR3 is TGTGCCATCAGTGAGAGGCTAGCGGGGGGGAATACGCAGTATTTT. Encoded protein: CAISERLAGGNTQYF.

This clone was seen a few times. J is TRBJ2-7 and V is TRBV12-3 or TRBV12-4; TRBD1 might be the D (6 bases). Trimming pared 8 bases from V and 2 bases from J, leaving 13 bases between. The CDR3 consists of 13 residues. The CDR3 DNA reads as TGTGCCAGCGGGGACAATTTCACCTACGAGCAGTACTTC. Its protein is CASGDNFTYEQYF.

The rearrangement links TRBV7-6 to TRBJ1-4, with unresolved D. CDR1 SGHVS and CDR2 FNYEAQ come from the germline V gene. Trimming removed 2 bases from V and 5 bases from J, with 15 bases in between. CDR3 length: 16 residues. CDR3 bases: TGTGCCAGCAGCTTAAGTCGGAGCCAGGCGAATGAAAAACTGTTTTTT. Its protein is CASSLSRSQANEKLFF. The whole variable domain, remainder taken from reference TRBV7-6 and TRBJ1-4, is GAGVSQSPRYKVTKRGQDVALRCDPISGHVSLYWYRQALGQGPEFLTYFNYEAQQDKSGLPNDRFSAERPEGSISTLTIQRTEQRDSAMYRCASSLSRSQANEKLFFGSGTQLSVL.

The chain has TRBV5-6 and TRBJ1-1, with D tentatively TRBD1 (6 bases). Trimming removed 0 bases at V and 0 bases at J, with 9 bases between. CDR1 SGHDT and CDR2 YYEEEE come from the germline V gene. This CDR3 contains 15 residues. CDR3 sequence (DNA): TGTGCCAGCAGCTTGGTGGGGGCTATGAACACTGAAGCTTTCTTT. This translates into CASSLVGAMNTEAFF.

This CDR3 reads CASSLPQGTGNTIYF. The CDR3 DNA reads TGTGCCAGCAGCTTACCACAGGGGACTGGAAACACCATATATTTT. V and J are TRBV7-9 and TRBJ1-3; 7 bases line up with TRBD1. CDR3 size: 15 residues. Germline V gene lookup returns CDR1 SEHNR and CDR2 FQNEAQ (reference sequence). The V segment lost 2 bases and the J segment 2 bases; nucleotides outside the gene matches: 3.

The chain is built from TRBV7-2 and TRBJ2-7; weak D call: TRBD2 (6 bases). The CDR3 consists of 14 residues. V was pared by 2 bases and J by 7 bases, with 15 bases between. CDR1 SGHTA and CDR2 FQGNSA come from the germline V gene. CDR3 DNA: TGTGCCAGCAGCTTAACGGGAGCCCCAGGTGAGCAGTACTTC. Translated: CASSLTGAPGEQYF.

This rearrangement joins TRBV11-2 to TRBJ1-1, with D unclear. Trimming removed 1 base from V and 4 bases from J, with 7 bases in between. Germline V lookup: CDR1 SGHAT, CDR2 FQNNGV. This CDR3 is built from 13 residues. CDR3 DNA sequence: TGTGCCAGCAGCTTAGCGAAGGGCACTGAAGCTTTCTTT. This sequence encodes CASSLAKGTEAFF. The full variable domain, rest sourced from reference TRBV11-2 and TRBJ1-1, is EAGVAQSPRYKIIEKRQSVAFWCNPISGHATLYWYQQILGQGPKLLIQFQNNGVVDDSQLPKDRFSAERLKGVDSTLKIQPAKLEDSAVYLCASSLAKGTEAFFGQGTRLTVV.

J is TRBJ1-3 and V is TRBV19; D may be TRBD1 (6 bases). The CDR3 runs 20 residues. Trimming removed 4 bases from V and 1 base from J, with 26 bases in between. Germline V gives CDR1 LNHDA, CDR2 SQIVND (reference sequence). The CDR3 DNA reads as TGTGCCAGTAGTAAAGAGGGGGATAGTCACCTTCGGAGATCTGGAAACACCATATATTTT. Its protein is CASSKEGDSHLRRSGNTIYF.

The chain links TRBV9 to TRBJ1-1; no reliable D call. Germline V CDR1 and CDR2: SGDLS, YYNGEE. The CDR3 length is 13 residues. V was clipped by 4 bases and J by 11 bases, with 18 bases between them. CDR3 nucleotide sequence: TGTGCCAGCAGCACCCACAAGGGATTCATGGCTTTCTTT. It translates to CASSTHKGFMAFF.

CDR3: CASSPLAGGAGELFF. For the CDR3, the DNA is TGTGCCAGCAGCCCGCTAGCGGGGGGAGCCGGGGAGCTGTTTTTT. The V gene is TRBV13, the J gene TRBJ2-2; 11 bases agree with TRBD2. J gave up 6 bases and V 5 bases, and 5 bases lay outside the gene matches. This CDR3 is 15 amino acids long. Germline CDR1 PRHDT, CDR2 FYEKMQ (reference sequence).

The chain has TRBV5-6 and TRBJ1-5; TRBD1 matches 7 bases. CDR3 length equals 16 residues. V dropped 3 bases and J dropped 4; count of bases not matched to a gene: 10. From germline, CDR1 is SGHDT and CDR2 YYEEEE. The CDR3 nucleotides read TGTGCCAGCAGCTGGGGCCCGACAGGGCGGAATCAGCCCCAGCATTTT. Translated: CASSWGPTGRNQPQHF.